The T cell receptor beta chain under discussion was sequenced for a study of blood T cell repertoires in COVID-19. In the study overall: Whether acute or convalescent, the COVID-19 samples came from the United States, Italy and Spain.

CDR3 length equals 15 residues. The V and J ends lost 7 bases and 2 bases respectively, with 17 bases between them. CDR1 and CDR2 (germline): MNHEY, SMNVEV (reference sequence). Per the authors' pipeline: Amplifying reference gene primers gave estimates of nucleated cell counts. Assay: immunoSEQ multiplex PCR; the TCRdb copy retains only in-frame clones and omits some. The V and J calls and clone size come from that table; D and trimming were worked out from the DNA. The table lists around 250,000 clones, around nine tenths of them singletons. This receptor was obtained from a woman aged 55-70 years who had recovered from COVID-19. Sequencing was done on a sample of peripheral blood. The chain is built from TRBV27 and TRBJ1-1; D is unclear. CDR3: CASNRLADFNTEAFF. The CDR3 nucleotides are TGTGCCAGCAACCGGCTGGCAGACTTCAACACTGAAGCTTTCTTT.